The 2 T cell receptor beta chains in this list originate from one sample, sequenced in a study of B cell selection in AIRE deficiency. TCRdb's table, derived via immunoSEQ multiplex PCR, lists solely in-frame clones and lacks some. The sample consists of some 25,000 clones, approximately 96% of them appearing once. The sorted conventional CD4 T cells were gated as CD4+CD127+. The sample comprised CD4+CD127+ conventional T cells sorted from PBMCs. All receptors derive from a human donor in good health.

The CDR3 reads CAWDRMNTEAFF. CDR3 nucleotide sequence: TGTGCCTGGGACAGGATGAACACTGAAGCTTTCTTT. The V and J genes are TRBV30 and TRBJ1-1, with a possible D match to TRBD1 (6 bases). The V gene lost 5 bases and the J gene lost 0 bases, with 7 bases spanning the gap. This CDR3 contains 12 residues. Germline lookup yields CDR1 GTSNPN and CDR2 SVGIG (reference sequence).

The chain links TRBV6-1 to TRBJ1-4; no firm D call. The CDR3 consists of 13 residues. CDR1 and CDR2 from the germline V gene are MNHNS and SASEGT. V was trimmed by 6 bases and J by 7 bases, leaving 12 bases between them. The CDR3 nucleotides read TGTGCCAGCAGCCTCCTCTCTGTTGAAAAACTGTTTTTT. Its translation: CASSLLSVEKLFF.